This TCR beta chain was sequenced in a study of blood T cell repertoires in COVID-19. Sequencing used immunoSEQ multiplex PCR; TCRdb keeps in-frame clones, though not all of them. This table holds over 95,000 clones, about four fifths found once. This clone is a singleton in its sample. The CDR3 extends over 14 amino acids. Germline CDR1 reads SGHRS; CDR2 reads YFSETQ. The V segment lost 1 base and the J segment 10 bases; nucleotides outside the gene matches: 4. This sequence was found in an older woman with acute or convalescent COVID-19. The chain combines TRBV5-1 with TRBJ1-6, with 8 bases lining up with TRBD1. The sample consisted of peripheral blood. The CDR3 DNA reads TGCGCCAGCAGCTTGACAGGGGGGGGGTCACCCCTCCACTTT. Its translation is CASSLTGGGSPLHF.